This T cell receptor (beta chain) comes out of a study of CD8 T cells in Susac syndrome. J lost 0 bases, V lost 4 bases, and 3 bases had no gene match. Germline V lookup: CDR1 SNHLY, CDR2 FYNNEI. The CDR3 is 15 amino acids. Random hexamers were used to reverse transcribe an amount of about 0.45 to 1 ug RNA. Amplification of the TCR beta CDR3 was carried out by immunoSEQ multiplex PCR, which spanned a total of 54 Vbeta and 13 Jbeta segments. TCRdb reprocessed the immunoSEQ multiplex PCR reads via MiXCR and lists one record per CDR3 protein. The table lists roughly 180,000 distinct CDR3 sequences, approximately 95% of them singletons.

The chain employs TRBV2 and TRBJ1-5, with 7 positions matching TRBD1. This receptor was identified in a human donor in good health. The sample was CD4+ T cells from PBMCs. CDR3 bases: TGTGCCAGCAGTGGCCGACAGGGTAGCAATCAGCCCCAGCATTTT. Amino acids: CASSGRQGSNQPQHF.